Each of the 29 T cell receptor beta chains below was sequenced from the same sample in a study of PD-1 blockade in mismatch repair-deficient tumors. The assay was immunoSEQ multiplex PCR, and TCRdb's table has in-frame clones only and misses some. The repertoire includes some 100,000 clones, roughly four fifths of them detected once, and around 5.8% sits in the top ten. Sequenced material: peripheral blood, taken roughly eight months after starting pembrolizumab. The origin of the receptors is an adult with mismatch repair-deficient cancer.

The rearrangement joins TRBV25-1 to TRBJ2-5, with TRBD1 identical over 7 bases. Germline values: CDR1 MGHDK, CDR2 SYGVNS. The CDR3 is 15 residues long. After removal of 5 bases from V and 5 bases from J, the junction contained 11 bases not matched to a gene. CDR3 sequence reads: CASSKTGSRMETQYF. DNA for the CDR3: TGTGCCAGCAGTAAGACAGGGAGTAGGATGGAGACCCAGTACTTC.

The chain couples TRBV7-2 to TRBJ2-4; D is possibly TRBD1 or TRBD2 (5 bases each). Trimming took off 6 bases at V and 3 bases at J, with 12 bases between the two ends. CDR1 is SGHTA, CDR2 FQGNSA, per germline. This CDR3 is built from 14 residues. The CDR3 nucleotides are TGTGCCAGCAGTGGGACGGTGGGCAAAAACATTCAGTACTTC. Translated: CASSGTVGKNIQYF. The full variable domain, with the rest looked up from reference TRBV7-2 and TRBJ2-4, is GAGVSQSPSNKVTEKGKDVELRCDPISGHTALYWYRQSLGQGLEFLIYFQGNSAPDKSGLPSDRFSAERTGGSVSTLTIQRTQQEDSAVYLCASSGTVGKNIQYFGAGTRLSVL.

This sequence joins TRBV9 and TRBJ2-1, with 9 bases fitting TRBD2. The CDR3 totals 17 residues. Losses at the gene ends were 2 bases for V and 0 bases for J; bases not matched to a gene: 6. Germline V gene sequence: CDR1 SGDLS, CDR2 YYNGEE. This CDR3 is CASSVNSGSVSYNEQFF. Written as DNA, the CDR3 is TGTGCCAGCAGCGTTAATAGCGGGAGTGTCTCCTACAATGAGCAGTTCTTC.

This clone has a single count. The chain has TRBV10-3 and TRBJ2-2; 9 bases agree with TRBD2. The CDR3 length is 18 residues. Germline values: CDR1 ENHRY, CDR2 SYGVKD. J lost 4 bases, V lost 0 bases, and 9 bases had no gene match. CDR3 in amino acids: CAISESGQLAGSTGELFF. The CDR3 bases are TGTGCCATCAGTGAGTCTGGGCAGCTAGCGGGAAGCACCGGGGAGCTGTTTTTT.

The J gene is TRBJ2-5, the V gene TRBV6-1, with a tentative D call TRBD2 (5 bases). Between the trimmed V and J ends, which lost 6 bases and 2 bases, there was a span of 10 bases. The CDR3 has 13 amino acids. Per the germline V gene, CDR1 is MNHNS and CDR2 is SASEGT. The CDR3 coding sequence is TGTGCCAGCAGAAGCAGCGGACAAGAGACCCAGTACTTC. Translating gives CASRSSGQETQYF.

This chain uses TRBV4-3 with TRBJ1-4, with unresolved D. Trimming took off 4 bases at V and 6 bases at J, with 9 bases between the two ends. The CDR3 is 13 amino acids. Germline-derived CDR1 and CDR2 are LGHNA and YSLEER. The CDR3 reads CASSRELDEKLFF. DNA for the CDR3: TGCGCCAGCAGCCGAGAGCTCGATGAAAAACTGTTTTTT.

The chain uses TRBV11-3 and TRBJ2-3; unclear D gene. V lost 5 bases, J lost 5 bases, and 11 bases lay in between. Germline CDR1 is SGHNT and CDR2 is YENEEA. CDR3 size: 13 residues. CDR3 nucleotide sequence: TGTGCCAGCAGCCACCCCTCGAAAGATACGCAGTATTTT. As protein: CASSHPSKDTQYF.

The V call is TRBV15, the J call TRBJ1-1, with D perhaps matching TRBD1 (6 bases). Trimming took off 1 base at V and 7 bases at J, with 10 bases between the two ends. The CDR3 extends over 13 amino acids. CDR1 LNHNV and CDR2 YYDKDF come from the germline V gene (reference sequence). CDR3 coding DNA: TGTGCCACCAGCAGAGTCGGACAGCTTGAAGCTTTCTTT. Translation: CATSRVGQLEAFF.

A few counts support this clone. The V and J genes are TRBV7-9 and TRBJ2-7; D unresolved. Germline lookup yields CDR1 SEHNR and CDR2 FQNEAQ (reference sequence). Between the trimmed V and J ends, which lost 5 bases and 0 bases, there was a span of 5 bases. The CDR3 runs to 12 residues. As DNA, the CDR3 is TGTGCCAGCAGCCCCTCCTCCTACGAGCAGTACTTC. Translated, it gives CASSPSSYEQYF. The variable domain in full, with the rest retrieved from reference TRBV7-9 and TRBJ2-7, is DTGVSQNPRHKITKRGQNVTFRCDPISEHNRLYWYRQTLGQGPEFLTYFQNEAQLEKSRLLSDRFSAERPKGSFSTLEIQRTEQGDSAMYLCASSPSSYEQYFGPGTRLTVT.

V and J are TRBV18 and TRBJ2-1; 11 bases fit TRBD2. The CDR3 runs 16 residues. In germline, CDR1 is KGHSH, CDR2 LQKENI. The V and J ends lost 6 bases and 4 bases, in that order; junction bases with no gene match: 8. CDR3 nucleotides: TGTGCCAGCTCCCAGGAACTAGCGGGAGAGTACAATGAGCAGTTCTTC. Translated, it gives CASSQELAGEYNEQFF.

The chain combines TRBV2 with TRBJ1-1; 9 bases agree with TRBD1. The CDR3 length is 14 residues. Germline CDR1 SNHLY, CDR2 FYNNEI. Trimming cost V 7 bases and J 2 bases; bases outside gene matches: 5. CDR3 coding DNA: TGTGCCAGCATGCCGGGACAGGGAAACACTGAAGCTTTCTTT. It yields the protein CASMPGQGNTEAFF.

This clone has only one observation. The gene calls are TRBV5-6 and TRBJ1-1; D gene uncertain. Trimming cost V 4 bases and J 12 bases, with 22 bases left between them. The CDR3 is 14 amino acids. Looked up from germline, CDR1 is SGHDT and CDR2 is YYEEEE. CDR3 nucleotides: TGTGCCAGCAGCCCGATAGGAGGGAATGGGATGCCTTTCTTT. Amino acid sequence: CASSPIGGNGMPFF.

This sequence joins TRBV13 and TRBJ2-7; unclear D gene. V lost 3 bases, J lost 0 bases, and 9 bases lay in between. Germline V gene lookup returns CDR1 PRHDT and CDR2 FYEKMQ (reference sequence). The CDR3 is 14 amino acids. The CDR3 DNA reads TGTGCCAGCAGCTTCAGGAACCGCTCCTACGAGCAGTACTTC. It codes for CASSFRNRSYEQYF.

Only one count was recorded for this clone. V and J are TRBV6-1 and TRBJ2-2; no firm D call. Germline CDR1 is MNHNS and CDR2 is SASEGT. Trimming left V 5 bases short and J 0 bases short, with 10 bases between. The CDR3 contains 15 residues. The CDR3 protein is CASSLTRTNTGELFF. In DNA form, the CDR3 reads TGTGCCAGCAGTTTGACTCGAACGAACACCGGGGAGCTGTTTTTT.

V gene TRBV6-1 combines with J gene TRBJ1-5; TRBD1 might be the D (5 bases). Trimming cost V 4 bases and J 1 base, with 8 bases left between them. CDR3 length: 14 amino acids. Germline CDR1 is MNHNS and CDR2 is SASEGT. The chain's CDR3 is CASSGRDSNQPQHF. CDR3 nucleotides: TGTGCCAGCAGTGGCCGGGACAGCAATCAGCCCCAGCATTTT.

This sequence joins TRBV9 and TRBJ2-5, with D maybe TRBD2 (7 bases). V lost 4 bases, J lost 1 base, and 20 bases lay in between. The CDR3 has 17 residues. Germline V gene sequence: CDR1 SGDLS, CDR2 YYNGEE. This CDR3 reads CASSLGGARQSQETQYF. CDR3 nucleotide sequence: TGTGCCAGCAGCCTGGGGGGGGCGCGGCAATCCCAAGAGACCCAGTACTTC.

The V call is TRBV19, the J call TRBJ2-3; D is undetermined. V was pared by 3 bases and J by 2 bases, with 15 bases between. The CDR3 sequence is 16 residues long. In germline, CDR1 is LNHDA, CDR2 SQIVND (reference sequence). This chain's CDR3 is CASSIWPIPTTDTQYF. The DNA for the CDR3 is TGTGCCAGTAGTATCTGGCCGATACCTACCACAGATACGCAGTATTTT. The whole variable domain, remainder taken from reference TRBV19 and TRBJ2-3, is DGGITQSPKYLFRKEGQNVTLSCEQNLNHDAMYWYRQDPGQGLRLIYYSQIVNDFQKGDIAEGYSVSREKKESFPLTVTSAQKNPTAFYLCASSIWPIPTTDTQYFGPGTRLTVL.

V usage is TRBV19 and J usage is TRBJ1-1; 10 positions match TRBD1. This CDR3 is 15 amino acids long. Trimming cost V 4 bases and J 5 bases; bases outside gene matches: 7. Germline V lookup: CDR1 LNHDA, CDR2 SQIVND (reference sequence). The chain's CDR3 is CASSTSTGGQTEAFF. As DNA, the CDR3 is TGTGCCAGTAGTACCTCGACAGGGGGCCAAACTGAAGCTTTCTTT.

This sequence joins TRBV4-2 and TRBJ1-2, with 8 nucleotides matching TRBD1. The CDR3 runs to 13 residues. Trimming cost V 3 bases and J 3 bases; bases outside gene matches: 0. Per germline, CDR1 LGHNA and CDR2 YNFKEQ. The CDR3 DNA reads as TGTGCCAGCAGCCAGGACAGGGACTATGGCTACACCTTC. It encodes CASSQDRDYGYTF.

The rearrangement joins TRBV27 to TRBJ2-7; TRBD2 matches 12 bases. V dropped 4 bases and J dropped 0; count of bases not matched to a gene: 4. CDR3 length: 16 residues. Germline V gene lookup returns CDR1 MNHEY and CDR2 SMNVEV (reference sequence). CDR3 bases: TGTGCCAGCAGTTCCCCACTAGCGGGAGGCTCCTACGAGCAGTACTTC. The encoded protein is CASSSPLAGGSYEQYF.

The chain links TRBV7-6 to TRBJ2-3; 9 bases map to TRBD1. Germline lookup yields CDR1 SGHVS and CDR2 FNYEAQ. The CDR3 is 17 residues long. After removal of 5 bases from V and 3 bases from J, the junction contained 12 bases not matched to a gene. DNA of the CDR3: TGTGCCAGCAGCCAATTAACAGGGGGCGAGGGAACAGATACGCAGTATTTT. Its translation: CASSQLTGGEGTDTQYF.

The rearrangement uses TRBV9 and TRBJ2-3; 10 bases are a match to TRBD2. CDR1 and CDR2 (germline): SGDLS, YYNGEE. This CDR3 is 14 amino acids long. V shed 6 bases, J shed 1 base, and the junction held 2 bases outside the gene matches. The CDR3 loop reads CASMSGRGTDTQYF. In nucleotides, the CDR3 is TGTGCCAGCATGAGCGGGAGGGGCACAGATACGCAGTATTTT.

This chain links TRBV11-3 with TRBJ2-2, with D perhaps assigned TRBD1 or TRBD2 (5 bases each). CDR1 is SGHNT and CDR2 is YENEEA in the germline V gene. This CDR3 has 15 residues. V was pared by 1 base and J by 0 bases, with 6 bases between. This chain's CDR3 is CASSLVGANTGELFF. The CDR3 DNA sequence: TGTGCCAGCAGCTTAGTGGGGGCGAACACCGGGGAGCTGTTTTTT.

This clone counts as medium-sized. The chain recombines TRBV27 with TRBJ2-7; 7 bases fit TRBD1. With V trimmed by 4 bases and J by 3 bases, 6 bases remained unmatched. Germline loops: CDR1 MNHEY, CDR2 SMNVEV (reference sequence). This CDR3 has 14 amino acids. The CDR3 nucleotides are TGTGCCAGCAGTTCGGACAGGTTGAACTACGAGCAGTACTTC. It encodes CASSSDRLNYEQYF.

This chain joins TRBV5-1 and TRBJ1-2; possibly TRBD1 for D (5 bases). Germline V gene sequence: CDR1 SGHRS, CDR2 YFSETQ. V was trimmed by 5 bases and J by 6 bases, leaving 23 bases between them. This CDR3 region has 16 residues. The CDR3 DNA follows: TGCGCCAGCAGTTTGCATCTGGACAACCCGAGACATGGCTACACCTTC. This gives the protein CASSLHLDNPRHGYTF. The full variable domain, completed using reference TRBV5-1 and TRBJ1-2, is KAGVTQTPRYLIKTRGQQVTLSCSPISGHRSVSWYQQTPGQGLQFLFEYFSETQRNKGNFPGRFSGRQFSNSRSEMNVSTLELGDSALYLCASSLHLDNPRHGYTFGSGTRLTVV.

The chain combines TRBV18 with TRBJ1-2; 9 bases align to TRBD1. Germline loops: CDR1 KGHSH, CDR2 LQKENI. V was clipped by 3 bases and J by 7 bases; unmatched bases: 6. The CDR3 is made up of 14 amino acids. CDR3 loop: CASSPSQGARGYTF. The CDR3, as DNA: TGTGCCAGCTCACCTTCACAGGGGGCGCGTGGCTACACCTTC.

The chain links TRBV6-1 to TRBJ2-3; possible D gene TRBD2, 5 bases. Germline values: CDR1 MNHNS, CDR2 SASEGT. There are 13 residues in the CDR3. V was pared by 10 bases and J by 6 bases, with 17 bases between. DNA of the CDR3: TGTGCCATCCCGAGAGGGATGGGGGATACGCAGTATTTT. Residues: CAIPRGMGDTQYF.

Only a few counts were recorded for this clone. The chain carries TRBV4-1 and TRBJ1-1; no definite D call. Germline CDR1 is MGHRA and CDR2 is YSYEKL. The CDR3 is made up of 12 amino acids. Deletions cut 4 bases from V and 6 bases from J, with 9 bases between. The CDR3 loop is CASSRPGPEAFF. DNA of the CDR3: TGCGCCAGCAGCCGGCCAGGCCCTGAAGCTTTCTTT.

Worth noting for this clone: The sample has other DNA sequences that encode this CDR3 too. The V gene is TRBV11-2, the J gene TRBJ1-1; D unclear. CDR1 and CDR2 (germline): SGHAT, FQNNGV. The CDR3 runs 13 residues. The germline V and J ends were trimmed by 1 base and 1 base, with 4 bases remaining between them. The CDR3 loop reads CASSLGRNTEAFF. CDR3 in DNA: TGTGCCAGCAGCTTAGGACGGAACACTGAAGCTTTCTTT.